One and the same sample provided the 10 T cell receptor beta chains below, sequenced in a study of spatial heterogeneity in lung cancer (dated by TCRdb to about 2019). Receptor libraries were prepared by 5' RACE. TCRdb names NextSeq 500 as the instrument used. TCRdb's own reprocessing of the public reads used fastp at Q25 and MiXCR and kept productive beta chains. A single entry per CDR3 protein holds the most common genes and DNA from its merged rows. The sample table holds about 21,000 distinct CDR3 sequences, of which over 2.5% were seen once. 7% to 8% of the sample comes from the top ten. Paper-wide results and their limitations: The tumor nonsynonymous mutation count correlated with the number of expanded intratumoral alpha and beta TCRs.

For these receptors, no antigen is known. The sample's time point label, decoded: sample taken at primary tumor resection. The sequences come from lung tumor tissue, collected at surgery. The receptors stem from a male donor with early-stage non-small cell lung cancer.

This clonotype was counted at least ten times. The chain employs TRBV6-5 and TRBJ1-1; 8 positions agree with TRBD1. Germline V gives CDR1 MNHEY, CDR2 SVGAGI. V shed 0 bases and J 2 bases; nucleotides not matched to a gene: 5. The CDR3 is 16 residues long. The CDR3 protein is CASSYSLTGANTEAFF. CDR3 nucleotide sequence: TGTGCCAGCAGTTACTCGTTGACAGGGGCCAACACTGAAGCTTTCTTT.

Many counts were recorded for this clonotype. The chain joins TRBV6-2 or TRBV6-3 to TRBJ1-1; D is unclear. CDR3 size: 13 residues. Germline-derived CDR1 and CDR2 are MNHEY and SVGEGT. V was clipped by 2 bases and J by 0 bases, with 4 bases between them. CDR3 bases: TGTGCCAGCAGTTACACACTGAACACTGAAGCTTTCTTT. Translation gives CASSYTLNTEAFF.

In its sample, this clonotype is medium-sized. The chain links TRBV6-1 to TRBJ1-1; D is undetermined. CDR3 length equals 14 residues. Per the germline V gene, CDR1 is MNHNS and CDR2 is SASEGT. With 1 base removed from V and 0 bases from J, the gap between germline ends came to 6 bases. The CDR3 region is CASSEDFLNTEAFF. CDR3 nucleotide sequence: TGTGCCAGCAGTGAAGACTTCCTGAACACTGAAGCTTTCTTT.

This clonotype was picked up many times. This chain uses TRBV6-2 or TRBV6-3 with TRBJ2-1; TRBD1 matches at 9 bases. J was trimmed by 9 bases and V by 2 bases; bases with no gene match: 5. The CDR3 spans 14 residues. The germline gives CDR1 MNHEY, CDR2 SVGEGT. CDR3 in amino acids: CASSYGTGISEQFF. In DNA, the CDR3 is TGTGCCAGCAGTTACGGGACAGGGATCAGTGAGCAGTTCTTC.

This clonotype was seen many times. The J gene is TRBJ2-3, the V gene TRBV12-3 or TRBV12-4, with D possibly matching TRBD2 (6 bases). Trimming shortened V by 1 base and J by 12 bases, and 11 bases separated the two germline ends. There are 12 residues in the CDR3. Here the CDR3 DNA reads TGTGCCAGCAGTTTAGTGGGGCGGGATCAGTATTTT. Translating it yields CASSLVGRDQYF.

The chain employs TRBV14 and TRBJ2-1, with 9 nucleotides matching TRBD2. The germline V gene has CDR1 SGHDN and CDR2 FVKESK. The CDR3 is 16 residues long. V trimming: 4 bases; J trimming: 6 bases; junction bases outside the gene matches: 10. CDR3 DNA: TGTGCCAGCAGCCCGTTGACGGGACTAGCAGGCAATGAGCAGTTCTTC. It encodes CASSPLTGLAGNEQFF.

This clonotype was seen many times. The CDR3 loop is CASSLQAGGYF. In DNA, the CDR3 is TGTGCCAGCAGTCTACAGGCCGGGGGGTATTTT. V gene TRBV12-3 or TRBV12-4 combines with J gene TRBJ1-3, with a weak D call TRBD1 (5 bases). CDR3 length equals 11 residues. V gave up 5 bases and J gave up 16 bases, with 15 bases separating them.

This clonotype was recorded at least ten times. The chain joins TRBV14 to TRBJ2-7, with D tentatively TRBD1 (6 bases). V was trimmed by 1 base and J by 3 bases, leaving 10 bases between them. CDR1 and CDR2 (germline): SGHDN, FVKESK. The CDR3 is made up of 14 amino acids. The CDR3 here is CASSQAGQYYEQYF. The CDR3 DNA follows: TGTGCCAGCAGCCAAGCCGGACAGTACTACGAGCAGTACTTC.

This clonotype was observed at least ten times. The J gene is TRBJ2-1, the V gene TRBV27; TRBD2 matches 8 bases. Germline CDR1 is MNHEY and CDR2 is SMNVEV (reference sequence). This CDR3 is built from 15 residues. The J segment lost 6 bases and the V segment lost 3 bases, leaving 7 bases of the junction unmatched. Here the CDR3 DNA reads TGTGCCAGCAGTTTCCCCGGGAGGGCCCGCAATGAGCAGTTCTTC. Its translation: CASSFPGRARNEQFF.

This clonotype occurred many times. The CDR3 loop reads CSARDWASTGTYEQYF. CDR3 DNA: TGCAGTGCTAGAGATTGGGCGTCGACAGGAACCTACGAGCAGTACTTC. The chain combines TRBV20-1 with TRBJ2-7; possibly TRBD1 for D (6 bases). The germline V gene encodes CDR1 DFQATT and CDR2 SNEGSKA (reference sequence). The CDR3 extends over 16 amino acids. V dropped 0 bases and J dropped 2 bases, with 17 bases sitting between them.